Each of the 17 T cell receptor beta chains below was sequenced from the same sample in a study of blood T cell repertoires in COVID-19. The protocol was immunoSEQ multiplex PCR, while the TCRdb copy is restricted to in-frame clones and leaves out a portion. The sample includes some 300,000 clones, roughly 86% of them seen just once. The sequencing input was peripheral blood. All receptors come from a man in his 70s with acute or convalescent COVID-19.

V usage is TRBV5-8 and J usage is TRBJ1-2, with 7 bases fitting TRBD1. This CDR3 has 14 residues. Per the germline V gene, CDR1 is SGHTS and CDR2 is YDEGEE. V gave up 3 bases and J gave up 0 bases; unmatched junction bases: 2. CDR3 residues: CASSSDRPNYGYTF. The CDR3 coding sequence is TGTGCCAGCAGCTCGGACAGGCCTAACTATGGCTACACCTTC.

The rearrangement joins TRBV5-1 to TRBJ1-6, with D possibly being TRBD1 (6 bases). Trimming stripped 4 bases from V and 9 bases from J, with 20 bases between. Germline values: CDR1 SGHRS, CDR2 YFSETQ. The CDR3 contains 16 residues. The CDR3 sequence is CASSLGEWGLGSPLHF. CDR3 in DNA: TGCGCCAGCAGCCTAGGGGAGTGGGGGCTGGGTTCACCCCTCCACTTT.

The CDR3 bases are TGTGCCAGCAGGGAAACCAGGGTGGGCACAGATACGCAGTATTTT. Amino acids: CASRETRVGTDTQYF. The V call is TRBV5-6, the J call TRBJ2-3, with D tentatively TRBD1 (5 bases). Germline lookup yields CDR1 SGHDT and CDR2 YYEEEE. The CDR3 consists of 15 residues. V lost 5 bases, J lost 1 base, and 14 bases lay in between.

The rearrangement joins TRBV7-9 to TRBJ2-5; D may be TRBD2 (5 bases). Germline V gives CDR1 SEHNR, CDR2 FQNEAQ (reference sequence). Trimming left V 4 bases short and J 5 bases short, with 8 bases between. The length of the CDR3 is 12 residues. CDR3 sequence (DNA): TGTGCCAGCAGCTCCGGAGGTGAGACCCAGTACTTC. Translation: CASSSGGETQYF.

The chain uses TRBV5-1 and TRBJ2-7, with TRBD1 matching over 9 bases. The CDR3 is 14 amino acids. From germline, CDR1 is SGHRS and CDR2 YFSETQ. V was pared by 4 bases and J by 2 bases, with 4 bases of the junction left unmatched. CDR3 coding DNA: TGCGCCAGCAGCATGGGACAGGGTACCTACGAGCAGTACTTC. This encodes CASSMGQGTYEQYF.

The chain combines TRBV11-1 with TRBJ2-7, with 8 positions matching TRBD1. J lost 6 bases, V lost 7 bases, and 8 bases had no gene match. CDR1 SGHAT and CDR2 FQDESV come from the germline V gene (reference sequence). The CDR3 has 13 amino acids. The CDR3: CASNRGAGGEQYF. The CDR3 DNA reads TGTGCCAGCAACAGGGGGGCAGGTGGCGAGCAGTACTTC.

The gene calls are TRBV19 and TRBJ1-2; D remains ambiguous. V dropped 1 base and J dropped 4 bases, with 7 bases sitting between them. CDR1 LNHDA and CDR2 SQIVND come from the germline V gene (reference sequence). This CDR3 spans 13 amino acids. The CDR3 loop reads CASSIVPSYGYTF. The DNA for the CDR3 is TGTGCCAGTAGTATAGTCCCCAGCTATGGCTACACCTTC.

The gene calls are TRBV4-3 and TRBJ2-1; TRBD2 matches at 8 bases. This CDR3 is 18 amino acids long. V was clipped by 0 bases and J by 1 base; unmatched bases: 8. In germline, CDR1 is LGHNA, CDR2 YSLEER. The CDR3 loop reads CASSQDPRGTSSYNEQFF. The CDR3 DNA reads TGCGCCAGCAGCCAAGATCCGCGGGGGACTAGTTCCTACAATGAGCAGTTCTTC.

This chain joins TRBV5-8 and TRBJ2-7; 7 bases match TRBD1. V shed 4 bases and J 0 bases; nucleotides not matched to a gene: 4. The CDR3 consists of 14 residues. Germline V CDR1 and CDR2: SGHTS, YDEGEE. CDR3 DNA: TGTGCCAGCAGCCGGGACAGCTCCTCCTACGAGCAGTACTTC. Its protein is CASSRDSSSYEQYF.

This rearrangement joins TRBV2 to TRBJ1-2; TRBD1 matches at 7 bases. The V gene end was trimmed by 0 bases and the J gene end by 6 bases; junction bases not matched to a gene: 10. Germline V gene lookup returns CDR1 SNHLY and CDR2 FYNNEI. The CDR3 has 16 amino acids. CDR3 nucleotide sequence: TGTGCCAGCAGTGAAGCGCGACAGGGCTTCATGGATGGCTACACCTTC. It translates to CASSEARQGFMDGYTF.

This chain connects TRBV19 to TRBJ1-4; D is perhaps TRBD1 (6 bases). Germline V CDR1 and CDR2: LNHDA, SQIVND (reference sequence). The CDR3 runs 15 residues. Between the trimmed V and J ends, which lost 3 bases and 5 bases, there was a span of 13 bases. CDR3 loop: CASSIMGQGNEKLFF. In nucleotides, the CDR3 is TGTGCCAGTAGTATTATGGGCCAGGGGAATGAAAAACTGTTTTTT.

The genes are TRBV19 and TRBJ1-1, with a possible D match to TRBD1 (5 bases). Deletions cut 4 bases from V and 0 bases from J, with 21 bases between. Looked up from germline, CDR1 is LNHDA and CDR2 is SQIVND (reference sequence). The CDR3 has 18 residues. The CDR3, as DNA: TGTGCCAGTAGTACACCCGCGGGGCGGGGTGGGATGAACACTGAAGCTTTCTTT. Amino acid sequence: CASSTPAGRGGMNTEAFF.

V usage is TRBV28 and J usage is TRBJ1-5; D is uncertain. Per germline, CDR1 MDHEN and CDR2 SYDVKM. The CDR3 totals 17 residues. Trimming cost V 6 bases and J 4 bases, with 22 bases left between them. The CDR3 here is CASSRQPKISGNQPQHF. CDR3 DNA sequence: TGTGCCAGCAGCAGGCAACCCAAGATCTCTGGGAATCAGCCCCAGCATTTT. Based on the CDR3 plus reference TRBV28 and TRBJ1-5, the full variable domain is DVKVTQSSRYLVKRTGEKVFLECVQDMDHENMFWYRQDPGLGLRLIYFSYDVKMKEKGDIPEGYSVSREKKERFSLILESASTNQTSMYLCASSRQPKISGNQPQHFGDGTRLSIL.

The V gene is TRBV2, the J gene TRBJ1-1, with unresolved D. Germline lookup yields CDR1 SNHLY and CDR2 FYNNEI. With 6 bases removed from V and 3 bases from J, the gap between germline ends came to 17 bases. This CDR3 contains 15 residues. CDR3 nucleotide sequence: TGTGCCAGCAGACCGATAGCCTGGAGGGACACTGAAGCTTTCTTT. This translates into CASRPIAWRDTEAFF.

The chain recombines TRBV18 with TRBJ2-2; 12 positions match TRBD2. This CDR3 region has 20 residues. CDR1 is KGHSH, CDR2 LQKENI, per germline. J gave up 0 bases and V 1 base, and 9 bases lay outside the gene matches. CDR3 coding DNA: TGTGCCAGCTCACCACGATCGACTAGCGGGAGCTTCTCGAACACCGGGGAGCTGTTTTTT. It specifies CASSPRSTSGSFSNTGELFF.

This sequence joins TRBV27 and TRBJ1-6; 7 bases fit TRBD1. In germline, CDR1 is MNHEY, CDR2 SMNVEV (reference sequence). Trimming at V came to 4 bases and at J to 10 bases, leaving 7 bases not matched to a gene. This CDR3 is built from 14 residues. CDR3 nucleotides: TGTGCCAGCAGTTCGCGCAGGGGGACCTCACCCCTCCACTTT. Its translation is CASSSRRGTSPLHF.

The rearrangement uses TRBV5-1 and TRBJ2-3, with D unclear. V was pared by 8 bases and J by 0 bases, with 19 bases between. Germline CDR1 SGHRS, CDR2 YFSETQ. The CDR3 is 16 amino acids. This CDR3 reads CARDTIGTASTDTQYF. For the CDR3, the DNA is TGCGCCAGAGACACGATTGGTACCGCAAGCACAGATACGCAGTATTTT.